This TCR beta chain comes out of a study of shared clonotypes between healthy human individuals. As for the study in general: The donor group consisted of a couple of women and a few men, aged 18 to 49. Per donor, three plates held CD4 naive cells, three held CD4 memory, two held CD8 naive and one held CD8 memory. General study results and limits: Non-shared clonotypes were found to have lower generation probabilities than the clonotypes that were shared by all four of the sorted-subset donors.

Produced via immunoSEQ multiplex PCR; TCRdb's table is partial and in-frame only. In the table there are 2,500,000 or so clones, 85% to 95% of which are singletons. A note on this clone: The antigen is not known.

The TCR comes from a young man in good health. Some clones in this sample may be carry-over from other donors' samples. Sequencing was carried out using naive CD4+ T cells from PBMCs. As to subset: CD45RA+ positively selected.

The CDR3 here is CASSLVAGVDTGELFF. CDR3 nucleotide sequence: TGCGCCAGCAGCTTGGTGGCGGGAGTCGATACCGGGGAGCTGTTTTTT. This chain joins TRBV5-1 and TRBJ2-2, with TRBD2 matching over 7 bases. J gave up 5 bases and V 0 bases, and 7 bases lay outside the gene matches. The CDR3 has 16 amino acids. Per the germline V gene, CDR1 is SGHRS and CDR2 is YFSETQ.